The 10 T cell receptor beta chains below come from one sample, sequenced in a study of cytotoxic CD8 clonotypes in ibrutinib-treated CLL. TCRdb keeps only in-frame clones here, not all; method: immunoSEQ multiplex PCR. Among over 150,000 clones listed, around 72% were seen once. This specimen consisted of PBMCs, obtained after 24 months of ibrutinib treatment. Source of these receptors: a human donor with chronic lymphocytic leukemia.

The J gene is TRBJ2-5, the V gene TRBV6-6; the match to TRBD2 covers 12 bases. The V gene's germline CDR1 is MNHNY and CDR2 SVGAGI (reference sequence). The V gene end was trimmed by 6 bases and the J gene end by 5 bases; junction bases not matched to a gene: 10. The CDR3 is 16 residues long. DNA of the CDR3: TGTGCCAGCAGCCTAGCGGGAGGGCCCTCGAAGGAGACCCAGTACTTC. Its translation is CASSLAGGPSKETQYF.

The genes are TRBV5-1 and TRBJ2-2; TRBD1 matches 8 bases. In germline, CDR1 is SGHRS, CDR2 YFSETQ. Unmatched junction bases numbered 8, after V lost 4 bases and J lost 3 bases. The CDR3 is 16 amino acids. In DNA, the CDR3 is TGCGCCAGCAGCGGACAGGGACAGATATACACCGGGGAGCTGTTTTTT. Protein product: CASSGQGQIYTGELFF.

V is TRBV7-9 and J is TRBJ1-4, with no clear D. V lost 7 bases to trimming and J lost 4 bases, with 19 bases between them. Germline CDR1 and CDR2: SEHNR and FQNEAQ (reference sequence). This CDR3 is built from 16 residues. CDR3 amino acids: CASTRAATFVNEKLFF. Written as DNA, the CDR3 is TGTGCCAGCACCCGAGCGGCCACCTTTGTTAATGAAAAACTGTTTTTT.

The chain joins TRBV4-2 to TRBJ2-3; 8 nucleotides agree with TRBD2. Germline V gene data show CDR1 as LGHNA and CDR2 as YNFKEQ. V gave up 4 bases and J gave up 3 bases; unmatched junction bases: 18. The CDR3 has 19 amino acids. The CDR3 region has the DNA TGTGCCAGCAGCCTCAACCCCAGCGGGGGCTCCTTGGGGACAGATACGCAGTATTTT. Protein sequence: CASSLNPSGGSLGTDTQYF.

The V call is TRBV15, the J call TRBJ2-3, with D tentatively TRBD2 (6 bases). In germline, CDR1 is LNHNV, CDR2 YYDKDF (reference sequence). The CDR3 spans 17 residues. Trimming cost V 3 bases and J 0 bases, with 16 bases left between them. In DNA, the CDR3 is TGTGCCACCAGCAGCCCGATTAGCGGCCCTAGCACAGATACGCAGTATTTT. This codes for CATSSPISGPSTDTQYF.

V gene TRBV29-1 combines with J gene TRBJ2-5; D possibly corresponds to TRBD2 (5 bases). Germline-derived CDR1 and CDR2 are SQVTM and ANQGSEA. V lost 4 bases and J 5 bases, leaving 17 bases between the germline ends. The CDR3 runs 14 residues. The CDR3 region has the DNA TGCAGCGTTGGAATTCGGGGTTTAGGCGAGACCCAGTACTTC. Translating gives CSVGIRGLGETQYF.

This chain connects TRBV5-6 to TRBJ2-3, with a weak D call TRBD2 (5 bases). Germline values: CDR1 SGHDT, CDR2 YYEEEE. Between the trimmed V and J ends, which lost 4 bases and 0 bases, there was a span of 12 bases. The CDR3 runs to 15 residues. The CDR3 reads CASSPLAGSTDTQYF. In DNA, the CDR3 is TGTGCCAGCAGCCCGCTTGCGGGTAGCACAGATACGCAGTATTTT.

The chain has TRBV6-1 and TRBJ2-7, with D perhaps TRBD1 (6 bases). Trimming stripped 10 bases from V and 5 bases from J, with 18 bases between. The CDR3 has 13 residues. Germline V gene sequence: CDR1 MNHNS, CDR2 SASEGT. The CDR3 bases are TGTGCCATTATTGACAGGATGTGGAACGAGCAGTACTTC. Translated: CAIIDRMWNEQYF.

The chain couples TRBV30 to TRBJ2-5; perhaps D is TRBD1 or TRBD2 (5 bases each). V shed 4 bases and J shed 5 bases, with 17 bases lying between them. Germline loops: CDR1 GTSNPN, CDR2 SVGIG (reference sequence). This CDR3 contains 14 residues. The CDR3 here is CAWITPGARETQYF. The CDR3 DNA is TGTGCCTGGATTACGCCCGGGGCAAGGGAGACCCAGTACTTC.

The CDR3, as DNA: TGTGCCAGCAGCCAGTCCCGGGACGTTCCTGGGGCCAACGTCCTGACTTTC. Translation: CASSQSRDVPGANVLTF. The chain uses TRBV4-2 and TRBJ2-6; perhaps D is TRBD1 or TRBD2 (5 bases each). The V gene lost 3 bases and the J gene lost 2 bases, with 14 bases spanning the gap. CDR1 LGHNA and CDR2 YNFKEQ come from the germline V gene. This CDR3 has 17 residues.